This TCR beta chain was documented in a study of PD-1 blockade in classical Hodgkin lymphoma. Study in general: Patients were treated with nivolumab at 3 mg/kg, and this was given intravenously every 2 weeks.

The sample holds a few counts of this clone. Germline values: CDR1 SNHLY, CDR2 FYNNEI. V was clipped by 2 bases and J by 5 bases, with 15 bases between them. The CDR3 runs 15 residues. The sample's time point: cycle 4 day 1 (C4D1), after five to seven weeks of nivolumab. The patients all showed relapse after autologous stem cell transplantation, while their brentuximab vedotin exposure varied. The CD4+ T cells used were purified from thawed PBMCs through magnetic negative selection. Responses achieved at best were complete response, partial response or progressive disease. Some clones are missing from TCRdb's copy, which holds only in-frame ones; the method was immunoSEQ multiplex PCR. The sample includes about 30,000 clones, about 88% of them seen just once.

The clonotype originates from a human donor with classical Hodgkin lymphoma. The sample here was CD4+ T cells from blood, taken before the fourth cycle of nivolumab. The rearrangement uses TRBV2 and TRBJ1-1; possible D gene TRBD1, 5 bases. CDR3 amino acids: CASSELRLKGTEAFF. The CDR3 coding sequence is TGTGCCAGCAGTGAATTGCGACTAAAGGGGACTGAAGCTTTCTTT.